This TCR beta chain was identified in a study of human T cells and chemical hapten exposure. Study details: The cohort included alopecia areata under or over 50% scalp, totalis and universalis.

Time point denoted: patch test 1, 2 weeks after DPC sensitization. Treatment here: therapeutic diphenylcyclopropenone sensitization with weekly scalp DPC. TCRdb used MiXCR to reprocess the RACE reads, holding one entry per CDR3 protein. This table has about 110,000 distinct CDR3 sequences, approximately 9.9% appearing once. Germline CDR1 DFQATT, CDR2 SNEGSKA (reference sequence). Losses at the gene ends were 0 bases for V and 6 bases for J; bases not matched to a gene: 5. The CDR3 loop spans 14 amino acids. Whole-study results and caveats: Donors, who had alopecia, may show an immune response that differs from healthy people's.

Of note for this clonotype: Its target is unknown.

The chain links TRBV20-1 to TRBJ2-1, with TRBD2 matching over 7 bases. The origin of this receptor is a woman in her 40s with alopecia areata. Some clones in this sample may be carry-over from other donors' samples. This specimen was whole blood, taken in connection with sensitization to the hapten diphenylcyclopropenone (DPC). CDR3 nucleotide sequence: TGCAGTGCTAGAGACTATGCTAGCGGCAATGAGCAGTTCTTC. Translation: CSARDYASGNEQFF.